These T cell receptor beta chains were read from a single sample in a study of T cells in Graves' hyperthyroidism and ophthalmopathy. TCRdb processed the multiplex PCR reads anew with MiXCR; each CDR3 protein has one entry. The repertoire holds hundreds of thousands of distinct CDR3 sequences, with approximately 14% as singletons. Sequencing used blood. Receptor source: a woman in her forties or fifties with Graves' ophthalmopathy. Each CDR3 is given with its conserved first and last residue. The D gene is left open where the match is weak. The size of a clone is reported for some rows only, either as once, few or many, or as a class for expanded clones.

d_call,clone_size,j_call,v_call,cdr3_aa,cdr3_nt
TRBD1,few,TRBJ2-5,TRBV5-6,CASSLRQGIETQYF,TGTGCCAGCAGCTTACGACAGGGTATAGAGACCCAGTACTTC
TRBD1,.,TRBJ1-5,TRBV15,CATSRLPRGPGQYNQPQHF,TGTGCCACCAGCAGACTCCCGAGGGGACCGGGACAGTACAATCAGCCCCAGCATTTT
TRBD1,few,TRBJ1-6,TRBV15,CATSRAQGDSPLHF,TGTGCCACCAGCAGAGCTCAGGGGGATTCACCCCTCCACTTT
.,many,TRBJ2-1,TRBV6-2/TRBV6-3,CASSYKENNEQFF,TGTGCCAGCAGTTACAAGGAGAACAATGAGCAGTTCTTC
.,.,TRBJ1-1,TRBV7-9,CASSLAGDKGSTFF,TGTGCCAGCAGCTTAGCGGGCGACAAGGGAAGTACTTTCTTT
TRBD1,many,TRBJ2-7,TRBV20-1,CSALRDRDYEQYF,TGCAGTGCCCTCCGGGACAGGGACTACGAGCAGTACTTC
.,many,TRBJ1-6,TRBV27,CASSLEPRRAPLHF,TGTGCCAGCAGTTTAGAGCCGAGAAGGGCACCCCTCCACTTT
.,few,TRBJ2-1,TRBV9,CASSVAGSEQFF,TGTGCCAGCAGCGTCGCGGGGAGTGAGCAGTTCTTC
.,few,TRBJ2-3,TRBV24-1,CATSDLILDTQYF,TGTGCCACCAGTGATTTGATCTTGGATACGCAGTATTTT
TRBD2,.,TRBJ2-1,TRBV6-5,CASSYFGRARLNEQFF,TGTGCCAGCAGTTATTTTGGGAGGGCCCGCCTCAATGAGCAGTTCTTC
TRBD2,.,TRBJ2-2,TRBV9,CASSASGSGGTGELFF,TGTGCCAGCAGCGCTAGCGGGAGCGGGGGCACCGGGGAGCTGTTTTTT
.,.,TRBJ1-1,TRBV20-1,CSRILNTEAFF,TGCAGTCGAATTTTGAACACTGAAGCTTTCTTT
.,.,TRBJ2-2,TRBV24-1,CATSDYRVSAGELFF,TGTGCCACCAGTGATTATAGGGTGAGCGCCGGGGAGCTGTTTTTT
TRBD2,few,TRBJ2-5,TRBV24-1,CATSDPREGGETQYF,TGTGCCACCAGTGATCCCCGGGAGGGGGGGGAGACCCAGTACTTC
.,.,TRBJ1-6,TRBV24-1,CATSDGAPNSPLHF,TGTGCCACCAGTGATGGCGCACCGAATTCACCCCTCCACTTT
.,few,TRBJ2-2,TRBV6-1,CASSAERAGAANTGELFF,TGTGCCAGCAGTGCCGAGCGCGCAGGCGCCGCGAACACCGGGGAGCTGTTTTTT
TRBD1,.,TRBJ2-3,TRBV9,CASSVRGLTDTQYF,TGTGCCAGCAGCGTCAGGGGGCTAACAGATACGCAGTATTTT
.,many,TRBJ1-1,TRBV5-1,CASSGRSGQNTEAFF,TGCGCCAGCAGCGGTAGGTCGGGACAGAACACTGAAGCTTTCTTT
.,many,TRBJ2-7,TRBV5-1,CASSLADSSSYEQYF,TGCGCCAGCAGCTTGGCGGACTCAAGCTCCTACGAGCAGTACTTC
.,many,TRBJ2-3,TRBV5-1,CASSRGSSTDTQYF,TGCGCCAGCAGCCGAGGCTCTAGCACAGATACGCAGTATTTT
TRBD2,.,TRBJ2-1,TRBV6-2/TRBV6-3,CASSYELGRDVSYNEQFF,TGTGCCAGCAGTTACGAGTTGGGGAGGGACGTCTCCTACAATGAGCAGTTCTTC
TRBD1,many,TRBJ2-2,TRBV18,CASSPGQGGTGELFF,TGTGCCAGCTCACCGGGACAGGGCGGCACCGGGGAGCTGTTTTTT
.,many,TRBJ1-1,TRBV28,CASSRTATEAFF,TGTGCCAGCAGTCGCACTGCCACTGAAGCTTTCTTT
.,many,TRBJ2-1,TRBV7-8,CASSLVRVLPHNEQFF,TGTGCCAGCAGCTTAGTGCGGGTCTTACCCCACAATGAGCAGTTCTTC
.,.,TRBJ1-3,TRBV29-1,CSVEGTESGNTIYF,TGCAGCGTGGAAGGGACGGAATCTGGAAACACCATATATTTT
.,few,TRBJ1-5,TRBV19,CASSIRVGDLPQHF,TGTGCCAGTAGTATCCGGGTCGGGGATTTGCCCCAGCATTTT
TRBD1,few,TRBJ1-5,TRBV4-3,CASSQDRDLQPQHF,TGCGCCAGCAGCCAGGACAGGGACTTACAGCCCCAGCATTTT
.,many,TRBJ2-7,TRBV11-2,CASSLRGGQVLDEQYF,TGTGCCAGCAGCTTAAGGGGGGGACAGGTTTTGGACGAGCAGTACTTC
TRBD1,.,TRBJ2-3,TRBV5-6,CASSVPGTGADTQYF,TGTGCCAGCAGCGTACCCGGGACAGGGGCAGATACGCAGTATTTT
TRBD2,.,TRBJ2-1,TRBV18,CASSPRTSGSSSYNEQFF,TGTGCCAGCTCACCGAGGACTAGCGGGTCGAGCTCCTACAATGAGCAGTTCTTC
TRBD1,.,TRBJ2-7,TRBV5-1,CASSHRDRGQLLSYEQYF,TGCGCCAGCAGCCACCGGGACAGGGGGCAACTGTTGAGCTACGAGCAGTACTTC
.,many,TRBJ2-7,TRBV18,CASSAGSSYEQYF,TGTGCCAGCTCAGCCGGGTCCTCCTACGAGCAGTACTTC
TRBD1,many,TRBJ1-1,TRBV5-1,CASSTGQGAGGNEAFF,TGCGCCAGCAGCACCGGACAGGGGGCAGGTGGTAATGAAGCTTTCTTT
.,.,TRBJ2-4,TRBV12-3/TRBV12-4,CASSLKGHQLAKNIQYF,TGTGCCAGCAGTTTAAAAGGACACCAACTAGCCAAAAACATTCAGTACTTC
.,.,TRBJ2-3,TRBV27,CASSWWRAVNTDTQYF,TGTGCCAGCAGTTGGTGGAGGGCCGTAAACACAGATACGCAGTATTTT
.,many,TRBJ1-5,TRBV28,CASSSPPGLLPQHF,TGTGCCAGCAGTTCCCCCCCGGGACTTTTGCCCCAGCATTTT
.,once,TRBJ2-2,TRBV29-1,CSVPPPPGSGELFF,TGCAGCGTTCCGCCACCCCCGGGTTCCGGGGAGCTGTTTTTT
.,many,TRBJ2-5,TRBV2,CATTAYQETQYF,TGTGCCACGACAGCGTACCAAGAGACCCAGTACTTC
.,few,TRBJ2-7,TRBV5-6,CASSMGASYEQYF,TGTGCCAGCAGCATGGGAGCGAGCTACGAGCAGTACTTC
.,.,TRBJ1-5,TRBV24-1,CATSDPGVRQPQHF,TGTGCCACCAGTGATCCAGGGGTCCGTCAGCCCCAGCATTTT
TRBD2,.,TRBJ2-7,TRBV7-9,CASSLWRLAGNEQYF,TGTGCCAGCAGCTTATGGCGGCTAGCGGGCAACGAGCAGTACTTC
TRBD2,.,TRBJ2-7,TRBV28,CASSLAGQAYEQYF,TGTGCCAGCAGTCTAGCGGGACAAGCCTACGAGCAGTACTTC
TRBD2,.,TRBJ2-3,TRBV6-1,CASNSPGLAYHTQYF,TGTGCCAGCAACTCACCGGGACTAGCGTATCATACGCAGTATTTT
.,.,TRBJ1-4,TRBV5-5,CASSSPGTTNEKLFF,TGTGCCAGCAGCTCCCCAGGGACTACTAATGAAAAACTGTTTTTT
TRBD2,few,TRBJ2-7,TRBV15,CATSRVWDWSGRASYEQCF,TGTGCCACCAGCAGAGTCTGGGACTGGAGCGGGAGGGCCTCGTACGAGCAGTGCTTC
TRBD1,few,TRBJ1-1,TRBV29-1,CSVGGQGGSTEAFF,TGCAGCGTTGGAGGACAGGGGGGAAGCACTGAAGCTTTCTTT
.,many,TRBJ1-2,TRBV3-1,CASSQDPRGSYGYTF,TGTGCCAGCAGCCAAGATCCCAGGGGATCGTATGGCTACACCTTC
TRBD1,.,TRBJ2-5,TRBV6-1,CASKRTGSGETQYF,TGTGCCAGCAAACGGACAGGGTCGGGAGAGACCCAGTACTTC
.,.,TRBJ2-7,TRBV6-2/TRBV6-3,CASRRRTESYEQYF,TGTGCCAGCAGACGTCGGACTGAATCCTACGAGCAGTACTTC
TRBD1,many,TRBJ2-7,TRBV28,CASRTGIYEQYF,TGTGCCAGCAGGACAGGGATCTACGAGCAGTACTTC